This T cell receptor (beta chain) derives from a study of T cells in Graves' hyperthyroidism and ophthalmopathy. Looking at the study overall: Peripheral blood was secured at the point of initial diagnosis, before any treatment.

Using RNA transcripts as the source, TCR beta CDR3 regions were amplified. The HTBI primer set drove a first-round RT-PCR of the TCR CDR3. TCRdb fed the multiplex PCR reads into MiXCR, producing one record per CDR3 protein. The sample lists 250,000 to 300,000 distinct CDR3 sequences, roughly 15% occurring once. CDR1 DFQATT and CDR2 SNEGSKA come from the germline V gene (reference sequence). This CDR3 region has 13 residues. V lost 5 bases and J lost 2, with 11 bases in between. Notes on the study in general: From stable hyperthyroidism, ophthalmopathy was set apart by a 13 V-J model. Peripheral blood also featured most of the thyroid clonotypes expanded above 0.001.

This clonotype was seen at least ten times. Its antigen is unidentified. Exclusion followed for patients with uncontrolled infection, other autoimmune disease, pregnancy or lactation. The sequence derives from a woman between 40 and 55 years old with Graves' hyperthyroidism that later progressed to Graves' ophthalmopathy. This chain links TRBV20-1 with TRBJ2-3; D remains ambiguous. The sequencing sample was made of blood. The DNA for the CDR3 is TGCAGTGCTGCCCCCGGGTACACAGATACGCAGTATTTT. This translates into CSAAPGYTDTQYF.